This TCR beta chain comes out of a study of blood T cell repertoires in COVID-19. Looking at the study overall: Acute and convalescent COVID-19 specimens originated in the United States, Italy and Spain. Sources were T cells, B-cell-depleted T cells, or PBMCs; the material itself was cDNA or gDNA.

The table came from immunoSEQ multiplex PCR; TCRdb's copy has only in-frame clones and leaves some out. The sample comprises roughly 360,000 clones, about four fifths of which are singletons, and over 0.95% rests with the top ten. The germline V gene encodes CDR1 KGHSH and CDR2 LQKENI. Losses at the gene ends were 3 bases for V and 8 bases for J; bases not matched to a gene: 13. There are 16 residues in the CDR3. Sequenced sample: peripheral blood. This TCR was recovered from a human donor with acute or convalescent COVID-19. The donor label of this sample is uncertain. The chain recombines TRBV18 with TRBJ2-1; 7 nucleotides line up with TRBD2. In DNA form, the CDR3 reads TGTGCCAGCTCACCGTCGGCGGGACGTACTAGCGATGAGCAGTTCTTC. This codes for CASSPSAGRTSDEQFF.